This T cell receptor (beta chain) was obtained from a study of CD4+ T cells in melanoma. The table came from immunoSEQ multiplex PCR; TCRdb's copy has only in-frame clones and leaves some out. The sample lists about 55,000 clones, over 60% seen once, with roughly 4.5% in the top ten. Whole-study findings and limits: A reported correlation linked neoantigen-specific CD4+ T cells to CD8+, macrophage and B cell function. In melanoma, neoantigen-specific CD4+ T cells reportedly differed in differentiation state.

CDR1 is MNHNY and CDR2 is SVGAGI in the germline V gene (reference sequence). This CDR3 region has 15 residues. Trimming cost V 2 bases and J 2 bases; bases outside gene matches: 3. Regarding this clone: Its antigen is not identified.

The sample was tumor tissue. The genes are TRBV6-6 and TRBJ2-1; 7 nucleotides line up with TRBD2. This sequence was found in a human donor with melanoma. CDR3 loop: CASSYGGGTYNEQFF. As DNA, the CDR3 is TGTGCCAGCAGTTACGGGGGGGGTACCTACAATGAGCAGTTCTTC.